These T cell receptor beta chains were read from a single sample in a study of cytotoxic CD8 clonotypes in ibrutinib-treated CLL. Clones were sequenced by immunoSEQ multiplex PCR, and TCRdb holds only the in-frame ones, with some missing. The sample has tens of thousands of clones, just under 80% seen once. The sample in question was PBMCs, obtained before ibrutinib treatment. The receptors were sampled from a human donor with chronic lymphocytic leukemia. Both conserved end residues are part of each CDR3. A D gene is named only where the DNA matches it firmly. Clone size appears in some rows only: once, few, many, or a class for an expanded clone.

V gene: TRBV7-2
D gene: .
J gene: TRBJ2-3
clone size: .
CDR3 DNA: TGTGCCAGCACCCCGGGGGATACAGATACGCAGTATTTT
CDR3 protein: CASTPGDTDTQYF

V gene: TRBV11-2
D gene: .
J gene: TRBJ2-5
clone size: .
CDR3 DNA: TGTGCCAGCAGCAAGGCGACGGGTCGTAATCAAGAGACCCAGTACTTC
CDR3 protein: CASSKATGRNQETQYF

V gene: TRBV18
D gene: .
J gene: TRBJ1-2
clone size: .
CDR3 DNA: TGTGCCAGCTCACCACCGAGCAGGGATAACTATGGCTACACCTTC
CDR3 protein: CASSPPSRDNYGYTF

V gene: TRBV4-1
D gene: TRBD1
J gene: TRBJ1-2
clone size: .
CDR3 DNA: TGCGCCAGCAGCCAAGATTGGGGTACAGGGGGCTCGAGCGGCTACACCTTC
CDR3 protein: CASSQDWGTGGSSGYTF

V gene: TRBV5-5
D gene: .
J gene: TRBJ1-5
clone size: .
CDR3 DNA: TGTGCCAGCAGCTTCGGAAGCCAAAATCAGCCCCAGCATTTT
CDR3 protein: CASSFGSQNQPQHF

V gene: TRBV6-5
D gene: TRBD1
J gene: TRBJ1-1
clone size: .
CDR3 DNA: TGTGCCAGCAGTCCGGGGACAGATAGTGCAGTTGAAGCTTTCTTT
CDR3 protein: CASSPGTDSAVEAFF

V gene: TRBV21-1
D gene: .
J gene: TRBJ1-2
clone size: .
CDR3 DNA: TGTGCCAGCAGCTTCCGGACGTGGGACAGGGTAACCAATGGCTACACCTTC
CDR3 protein: CASSFRTWDRVTNGYTF

V gene: TRBV2
D gene: .
J gene: TRBJ2-1
clone size: .
CDR3 DNA: TGTGCCACCCGTGGTTACAATGAGCAGTTCTTC
CDR3 protein: CATRGYNEQFF

V gene: TRBV9
D gene: TRBD1
J gene: TRBJ1-3
clone size: .
CDR3 DNA: TGTGCCAGCAGCACCAGTGGGACAGAAAACTCTGGAAACACCATATATTTT
CDR3 protein: CASSTSGTENSGNTIYF

V gene: TRBV5-1
D gene: TRBD1
J gene: TRBJ1-2
clone size: .
CDR3 DNA: TGCGCCAGCAGCCTGACAGGGGCTGCGAGCTATGGCTACACCTTC
CDR3 protein: CASSLTGAASYGYTF

V gene: TRBV10-2
D gene: TRBD1
J gene: TRBJ1-5
clone size: .
CDR3 DNA: TGCGCCAGCAGTGCGACAGGGGACGGCAATCAGCCCCAGCATTTT
CDR3 protein: CASSATGDGNQPQHF

V gene: TRBV5-4
D gene: .
J gene: TRBJ2-1
clone size: .
CDR3 DNA: TGTGCCAGCAGCCACCAGGGGCGACCAGCGGGCAGCTCCTACAATGAGCAGTTCTTC
CDR3 protein: CASSHQGRPAGSSYNEQFF

V gene: TRBV4-1
D gene: .
J gene: TRBJ2-2
clone size: .
CDR3 DNA: TGCGCCAGCAGCCTAAGTGGGACGGGACAAATCGCGAACACCGGGGAGCTGTTTTTT
CDR3 protein: CASSLSGTGQIANTGELFF

V gene: TRBV5-3
D gene: .
J gene: TRBJ2-7
clone size: .
CDR3 DNA: TGTGCCAGAAGCCCATCGCCGGGACCGAATACGAAGACCTACCAGCAGTACTTC
CDR3 protein: CARSPSPGPNTKTYQQYF

V gene: TRBV19
D gene: .
J gene: TRBJ1-2
clone size: .
CDR3 DNA: TGTGCCAGTAGTATAGGGCCTAACGCCTATGGCTACACCTTC
CDR3 protein: CASSIGPNAYGYTF

V gene: TRBV18
D gene: TRBD1
J gene: TRBJ1-1
clone size: .
CDR3 DNA: TGTGCCAGCTCACTCACAGGGGTCCCTGAAGCTTTCTTT
CDR3 protein: CASSLTGVPEAFF

V gene: TRBV19
D gene: TRBD1
J gene: TRBJ2-5
clone size: .
CDR3 DNA: TGTGCCAGTAGTATAGGCGGAGGCAGGGGGATTGGGACCCAGTACTTC
CDR3 protein: CASSIGGGRGIGTQYF

V gene: TRBV19
D gene: TRBD2
J gene: TRBJ2-2
clone size: .
CDR3 DNA: TGTGCCAGTAGTATGGGACTAGCGGGAAGGGCCGGGGAGCTGTTTTTT
CDR3 protein: CASSMGLAGRAGELFF

V gene: TRBV5-1
D gene: TRBD1
J gene: TRBJ2-2
clone size: few
CDR3 DNA: TGCGCCAGCAGCACGAACGGACAGGGAAACACCGGGGAGCTGTTTTTT
CDR3 protein: CASSTNGQGNTGELFF

V gene: TRBV9
D gene: TRBD1
J gene: TRBJ1-1
clone size: .
CDR3 DNA: TGTGCCAGCAGCGTAGTGCCAGGGGGCTCTGAAGCTTTCTTT
CDR3 protein: CASSVVPGGSEAFF

V gene: TRBV6-5
D gene: .
J gene: TRBJ1-1
clone size: .
CDR3 DNA: TGTGCCAGCACTAGACCAGGGGTGAACACTGAAGCTTTCTTT
CDR3 protein: CASTRPGVNTEAFF

V gene: TRBV5-1
D gene: .
J gene: TRBJ2-2
clone size: .
CDR3 DNA: TGCGCCAGCAGCTTAATGGGCGGGGCGAACACCGGGGAGCTGTTTTTT
CDR3 protein: CASSLMGGANTGELFF

V gene: TRBV28
D gene: TRBD1
J gene: TRBJ1-1
clone size: .
CDR3 DNA: TGTGCCAGCAGTTTTCCCGACAGGGCGTACACTGAAGCTTTCTTT
CDR3 protein: CASSFPDRAYTEAFF

V gene: TRBV4-1
D gene: .
J gene: TRBJ1-4
clone size: .
CDR3 DNA: TGCGCCAGCAGCCAACCCAAATCCGGACCTAATGAAAAACTGTTTTTT
CDR3 protein: CASSQPKSGPNEKLFF

V gene: TRBV27
D gene: TRBD1
J gene: TRBJ1-6
clone size: .
CDR3 DNA: TGTGCCAGCAAAATGGGACAGGGGAATTCACCCCTCCACTTT
CDR3 protein: CASKMGQGNSPLHF

V gene: TRBV28
D gene: TRBD1
J gene: TRBJ2-7
clone size: .
CDR3 DNA: TGTGCCAGCAGTTTATCCCCGAGACAGGGCCGCTCCTACGAGCAGTACTTC
CDR3 protein: CASSLSPRQGRSYEQYF

V gene: TRBV19
D gene: .
J gene: TRBJ2-2
clone size: .
CDR3 DNA: TGTGCCAGTAGTATTATGAGGGCGGCCACCGGGGAGCTGTTTTTT
CDR3 protein: CASSIMRAATGELFF

V gene: TRBV5-1
D gene: .
J gene: TRBJ1-5
clone size: few
CDR3 DNA: TGCGCCAGCAGCTTGGCTGGGGCCGGCAATCAGCCCCAGCATTTT
CDR3 protein: CASSLAGAGNQPQHF

V gene: TRBV5-6
D gene: TRBD1
J gene: TRBJ1-1
clone size: few
CDR3 DNA: TGTGCCAGCAGCTGGACAGGCGCCCTGGGGGCTTTCTTT
CDR3 protein: CASSWTGALGAFF

V gene: TRBV27
D gene: .
J gene: TRBJ1-3
clone size: .
CDR3 DNA: TGTGCCAGCAGTTCGGGACTGAGCTCTGGAAACACCATATATTTT
CDR3 protein: CASSSGLSSGNTIYF

V gene: TRBV2
D gene: .
J gene: TRBJ1-1
clone size: once
CDR3 DNA: TGTGCCAGCAGTGAAGGCCCGAACACTGAAGCTTTCTTT
CDR3 protein: CASSEGPNTEAFF

V gene: TRBV28
D gene: TRBD1
J gene: TRBJ1-2
clone size: .
CDR3 DNA: TGTGCCAGCAGTCCATCGACAGGGGGTGGCTACACCTTC
CDR3 protein: CASSPSTGGGYTF

V gene: TRBV27
D gene: .
J gene: TRBJ2-5
clone size: .
CDR3 DNA: TGTGCCAGCAGTTTATCCCTGGACTTCCCCCAGTACTTC
CDR3 protein: CASSLSLDFPQYF

V gene: TRBV19
D gene: .
J gene: TRBJ2-1
clone size: .
CDR3 DNA: TGTGCCAGTAGAATCGTCGACGGCAGCTCCTACAATGAGCAGTTCTTC
CDR3 protein: CASRIVDGSSYNEQFF

V gene: TRBV4-1
D gene: .
J gene: TRBJ2-2
clone size: .
CDR3 DNA: TGCGCCAGCAGCCAAGACGGAGGGCGGGCCAACACCGGGGAGCTGTTTTTT
CDR3 protein: CASSQDGGRANTGELFF

V gene: TRBV7-8
D gene: .
J gene: TRBJ2-7
clone size: .
CDR3 DNA: TGTGCCAGCAGCCAGCCTGGGGACTCCGCCTACGAGCAGTACTTC
CDR3 protein: CASSQPGDSAYEQYF

V gene: TRBV27
D gene: .
J gene: TRBJ2-1
clone size: .
CDR3 DNA: TGTGCCAGCAGTGACTCTGGATCCCTAGGCGAGCAGTTCTTC
CDR3 protein: CASSDSGSLGEQFF

V gene: TRBV6-6
D gene: .
J gene: TRBJ1-5
clone size: .
CDR3 DNA: TGTGCCAGCAGTTCACAGCAGAATCAGCCCCAGCATTTT
CDR3 protein: CASSSQQNQPQHF

V gene: TRBV5-1
D gene: TRBD2
J gene: TRBJ2-1
clone size: .
CDR3 DNA: TGCGCCAGCAGCTCCCGGCTAGCGGGAGGGCCGGGGGAGCAGTTCTTC
CDR3 protein: CASSSRLAGGPGEQFF

V gene: TRBV18
D gene: TRBD2
J gene: TRBJ2-5
clone size: few
CDR3 DNA: TGTGCCAGCTCACCATCTCTCCTAGCGGGAGGGCAAGAGACCCAGTACTTC
CDR3 protein: CASSPSLLAGGQETQYF

V gene: TRBV28
D gene: .
J gene: TRBJ1-4
clone size: .
CDR3 DNA: TGTGCCAGCGGCCGGGGACTGGTTAATGAAAAACTGTTTTTT
CDR3 protein: CASGRGLVNEKLFF

V gene: TRBV28
D gene: TRBD1
J gene: TRBJ2-3
clone size: few
CDR3 DNA: TGTGCCAGCAGTTCGGGACAGGGTCCGAGCACAGATACGCAGTATTTT
CDR3 protein: CASSSGQGPSTDTQYF

V gene: TRBV15
D gene: .
J gene: TRBJ1-1
clone size: .
CDR3 DNA: TGTGCCACCAGGGACCCCCTCTACACTGAAGCTTTCTTT
CDR3 protein: CATRDPLYTEAFF